These 16 T cell receptor beta chains share one sample of origin, sequenced in a study of shared clonotypes between healthy human individuals. Assay used: immunoSEQ multiplex PCR; TCRdb lists only in-frame clones, some missing. In the table there are approximately 720,000 clones, around 90% of which are singletons. Naive CD8 cells comprised CD45RO-negative, CCR7-positively selected cells, excluding terminally differentiated effector memory CD45RA+ cells. The sample taken for sequencing was naive CD8+ T cells sorted from blood. The receptors derive from a young man in good health.

The chain couples TRBV4-3 to TRBJ2-2; weak D call: TRBD1 (6 bases). V dropped 4 bases and J dropped 5 bases, with 20 bases sitting between them. The CDR3 covers 17 residues. Germline V gene data show CDR1 as LGHNA and CDR2 as YSLEER. The DNA of the CDR3 is TGCGCCAGCAGCCCCTGGGCAGGGGCTGGAGAGACCGGGGAGCTGTTTTTT. It is translated as CASSPWAGAGETGELFF.

V gene TRBV9 combines with J gene TRBJ2-1, with D perhaps matching TRBD1 (6 bases). Germline CDR1 and CDR2: SGDLS and YYNGEE. The CDR3 loop spans 15 amino acids. V lost 0 bases to trimming and J lost 4 bases, with 11 bases between them. CDR3 in amino acids: CASSVDGTNYNEQFF. The CDR3 region has the DNA TGTGCCAGCAGCGTAGACGGGACAAATTACAATGAGCAGTTCTTC.

This clone was counted once. The gene calls are TRBV27 and TRBJ2-1, with TRBD2 identical over 7 bases. CDR1 is MNHEY and CDR2 is SMNVEV in the germline V gene (reference sequence). The length of the CDR3 is 16 residues. V shed 5 bases, J shed 1 base, and the junction held 8 bases outside the gene matches. The CDR3 bases are TGTGCCAGCAGTCCCATCGGCGGGAGATCCTACAATGAGCAGTTCTTC. Encoded protein: CASSPIGGRSYNEQFF.

The CDR3 protein is CASSLLTGGADTQYF. CDR3 bases: TGTGCCAGCAGCTTATTGACAGGGGGCGCAGATACGCAGTATTTT. The chain joins TRBV7-6 to TRBJ2-3; 10 nucleotides match TRBD1. Trimming took 2 bases from V and 4 from J; bases not matched to a gene: 3. This CDR3 region has 15 residues. Germline CDR1 SGHVS, CDR2 FNYEAQ.

The chain couples TRBV27 to TRBJ2-1; D not resolved. This CDR3 has 15 amino acids. V shed 4 bases and J shed 4 bases, with 14 bases lying between them. CDR1 MNHEY and CDR2 SMNVEV come from the germline V gene (reference sequence). The CDR3 bases are TGTGCCAGCAGTTCCCACCAAAACGCGTACAATGAGCAGTTCTTC. Protein sequence: CASSSHQNAYNEQFF.

This chain uses TRBV7-9 with TRBJ2-1; 9 bases fit TRBD1. This CDR3 is 16 amino acids long. The germline V gene encodes CDR1 SEHNR and CDR2 FQNEAQ (reference sequence). V lost 1 base to trimming and J lost 4 bases; unmatched junction nucleotides: 5. CDR3 sequence (DNA): TGTGCCAGCAGCTTAGTAACAGGGGGCTTTTACAATGAGCAGTTCTTC. This codes for CASSLVTGGFYNEQFF.

V and J are TRBV9 and TRBJ2-3; 11 bases match TRBD1. The CDR3 extends over 16 amino acids. After removal of 3 bases from V and 4 bases from J, the junction contained 7 bases not matched to a gene. Germline values: CDR1 SGDLS, CDR2 YYNGEE. The CDR3 loop reads CASSARLGQGADTQYF. The CDR3 DNA sequence: TGTGCCAGCAGCGCGAGATTGGGACAGGGGGCAGATACGCAGTATTTT.

This chain uses TRBV7-9 with TRBJ1-2; D gene unclear. The V end lost 5 bases, the J end lost 2 bases, and 15 bases lay between the germline ends. Germline assignment: CDR1 SEHNR and CDR2 FQNEAQ (reference sequence). The length of the CDR3 is 15 residues. The CDR3 here is CASSQTSEPNYGYTF. Here the CDR3 DNA reads TGTGCCAGCAGCCAAACCTCGGAACCCAACTATGGCTACACCTTC.

The genes are TRBV7-8 and TRBJ1-5, with D maybe TRBD1 (5 bases). The length of the CDR3 is 16 residues. The V end was cut by 2 bases, the J end by 0 bases, with 11 bases between. Germline CDR1 and CDR2: SGHVS and FQNEAQ. DNA of the CDR3: TGTGCCAGCAGCTTAATGGGACTCTATAGCAATCAGCCCCAGCATTTT. Encoded protein: CASSLMGLYSNQPQHF.

This clone was picked up a small number of times. This chain links TRBV5-5 with TRBJ2-7; D uncertain. Deletions cut 0 bases from V and 4 bases from J, with 8 bases between. This CDR3 has 13 amino acids. Germline V gene data show CDR1 as SGHKS and CDR2 as YYEKEE (reference sequence). CDR3 in DNA: TGTGCCAGCAGCTTGGCCGACCTGTACGAGCAGTACTTC. It is translated as CASSLADLYEQYF.

This chain joins TRBV7-9 and TRBJ2-2; 8 bases map to TRBD1. CDR1 is SEHNR and CDR2 is FQNEAQ in the germline V gene (reference sequence). The CDR3 is 18 amino acids. The V gene end was trimmed by 5 bases and the J gene end by 4 bases; junction bases not matched to a gene: 15. The CDR3 coding sequence is TGTGCCAGCAGCCTTGGCGGGCAGGGGGCGCGGGGCACCGGGGAGCTGTTTTTT. Its translation: CASSLGGQGARGTGELFF.

In this sample, this clone turned up once. The chain employs TRBV4-1 and TRBJ2-1; TRBD2 matches 10 bases. CDR3 size: 14 residues. The germline V gene has CDR1 MGHRA and CDR2 YSYEKL. Unmatched junction bases numbered 4, after V lost 4 bases and J lost 7 bases. This CDR3 reads CASSPSGSSNEQFF. DNA of the CDR3: TGCGCCAGCAGCCCTAGCGGGAGTAGTAATGAGCAGTTCTTC.

The chain combines TRBV6-5 with TRBJ2-7; 7 bases map to TRBD2. V shed 2 bases and J 0 bases; nucleotides not matched to a gene: 7. The CDR3 is 16 amino acids. CDR1 and CDR2 from the germline V gene are MNHEY and SVGAGI. As DNA, the CDR3 is TGTGCCAGCAGTTACAACCCGGGGGGTAGCTCCTACGAGCAGTACTTC. Amino acids: CASSYNPGGSSYEQYF.

The chain recombines TRBV28 with TRBJ1-5; the match to TRBD1 covers 8 bases. Germline V CDR1 and CDR2: MDHEN, SYDVKM. The CDR3 is made up of 17 amino acids. Unmatched junction bases numbered 10, after V lost 2 bases and J lost 4 bases. CDR3: CASSLGQRQGWNQPQHF. The CDR3 DNA follows: TGTGCCAGCAGTTTAGGCCAACGACAGGGGTGGAATCAGCCCCAGCATTTT.

J is TRBJ2-5 and V is TRBV6-5, with TRBD2 identical over 7 bases. The V gene's germline CDR1 is MNHEY and CDR2 SVGAGI. The CDR3 consists of 15 residues. Trimming took 2 bases from V and 4 from J; bases not matched to a gene: 7. This chain's CDR3 is CASSYTSVPGETQYF. As DNA, the CDR3 is TGTGCCAGCAGTTACACTAGCGTGCCGGGAGAGACCCAGTACTTC.

The chain joins TRBV29-1 to TRBJ1-1; D perhaps matches TRBD1 (6 bases). Trimming removed 0 bases from V and 11 bases from J, with 16 bases in between. CDR1 and CDR2 from the germline V gene are SQVTM and ANQGSEA. CDR3 length: 13 residues. Written as DNA, the CDR3 is TGCAGCGTTGAAGATCTGACAGGTTTTTATGCTTTCTTT. Translated, it gives CSVEDLTGFYAFF.